This record looks at one T cell receptor beta chain sequence and its context. In the original workflow: From reference gene primer amplification, estimates of nucleated cell counts were derived. TCRdb's table, derived via immunoSEQ multiplex PCR, lists solely in-frame clones and lacks some. The D gene and trimming were derived from the DNA, and the V and J assignments and clone size from that table. The sample yields 52,000 or so clones, approximately 80% seen once. The source of the sample is a study of blood T cell repertoires in COVID-19. Overall study: Collection of acute and convalescent COVID-19 samples took place in the United States, Italy and Spain. PBMCs, B-cell-depleted T cells, or T cells were the source of the cDNA or gDNA that made up the material.

Germline CDR1 is SGHNT and CDR2 is YYREEE (reference sequence). After removal of 4 bases from V and 1 base from J, the junction contained 1 base not matched to a gene. The CDR3 covers 15 residues. The chain links TRBV5-4 to TRBJ2-3; 12 bases are shared with TRBD2. The receptor was isolated from a human donor in a cohort sampled during active COVID-19. The specimen was peripheral blood. This CDR3 is CASSRTSGGTDTQYF. The DNA of the CDR3 is TGTGCCAGCAGCCGGACTAGCGGGGGCACAGATACGCAGTATTTT.